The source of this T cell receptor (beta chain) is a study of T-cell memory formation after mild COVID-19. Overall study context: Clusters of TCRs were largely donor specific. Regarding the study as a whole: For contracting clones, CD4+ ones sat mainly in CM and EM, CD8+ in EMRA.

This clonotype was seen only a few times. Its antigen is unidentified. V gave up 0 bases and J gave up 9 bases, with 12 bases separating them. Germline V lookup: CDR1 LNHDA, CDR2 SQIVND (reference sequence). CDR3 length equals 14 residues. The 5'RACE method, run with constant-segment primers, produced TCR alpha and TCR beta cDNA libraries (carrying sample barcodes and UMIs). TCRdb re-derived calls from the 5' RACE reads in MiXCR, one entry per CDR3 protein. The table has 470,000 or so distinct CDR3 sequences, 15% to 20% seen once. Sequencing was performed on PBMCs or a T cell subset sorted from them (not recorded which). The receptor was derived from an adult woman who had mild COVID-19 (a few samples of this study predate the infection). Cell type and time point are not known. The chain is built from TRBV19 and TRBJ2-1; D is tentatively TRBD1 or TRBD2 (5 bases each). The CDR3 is CASSIDRGLGEQFF. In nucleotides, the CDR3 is TGTGCCAGTAGTATAGATCGGGGCCTTGGTGAGCAGTTCTTC.